Sequencing of this T cell receptor (beta chain) was carried out in a study of blood T cell repertoires in COVID-19. The wider study: COVID-19 samples, acute and convalescent, were from the United States, Italy and Spain. T cells, B-cell-depleted T cells, or PBMCs provided the cDNA or gDNA that served as material.

The CDR3 consists of 14 residues. Trimming took off 0 bases at V and 7 bases at J, with 12 bases between the two ends. CDR1 is LNHNV and CDR2 is YYDKDF in the germline V gene (reference sequence). Original data processing: Reference gene primer amplification in the assay estimated nucleated cell counts. Method: immunoSEQ multiplex PCR; TCRdb's copy keeps in-frame clones and lacks some. V, J and clone size are taken as reported in that table, and D and trimming were inferred from the DNA itself. This sample has 250,000 to 350,000 clones, with about 88% found just once. The gene calls are TRBV15 and TRBJ1-2; no clear D. The clonotype originates from a woman in her sixties with acute or convalescent COVID-19. Input material: peripheral blood. The CDR3 sequence is CATSRERLVSGYTF. The CDR3 DNA reads TGTGCCACCAGCAGAGAGAGGCTAGTTAGTGGCTACACCTTC.